A single T cell receptor (beta chain) is shown here with its context. Antigen specificity is unknown. The record originates from a study of cytomegalovirus exposure and HLA in healthy donors. General study points: Using a false discovery rate of 0.05, a later analysis showed that 16,000 or so TCR beta sequences were associated with HLA alleles. TCR beta chain V- and J-gene trimming was linked, in a later analysis, to a missense variant in DCLRE1C. Later analysis reportedly placed an Asian-associated ancestry cluster below the roughly 680-donor mean in N-insertions. Across donors, presence/absence analyses took sequencing depth to be roughly uniform.

Germline CDR1 reads ENHRY; CDR2 reads SYGVKD. The V and J ends lost 3 bases and 6 bases, in that order; junction bases with no gene match: 7. There are 16 residues in the CDR3. The PCR contained 60 Vbeta and 13 Jbeta primers. Assay used: immunoSEQ multiplex PCR; TCRdb lists only in-frame clones, some missing. The profile shows about 110,000 clones, 60% to 80% of them singletons. Specimen: PBMCs. This chain connects TRBV10-3 to TRBJ2-2, with TRBD1 identical over 10 bases. The clonotype was recovered from a young man in good health and CMV-seronegative. CDR3 protein: CAISDLGQGSAGELFF. The CDR3 coding sequence is TGTGCCATCAGTGATTTGGGACAGGGGTCAGCCGGGGAGCTGTTTTTT.